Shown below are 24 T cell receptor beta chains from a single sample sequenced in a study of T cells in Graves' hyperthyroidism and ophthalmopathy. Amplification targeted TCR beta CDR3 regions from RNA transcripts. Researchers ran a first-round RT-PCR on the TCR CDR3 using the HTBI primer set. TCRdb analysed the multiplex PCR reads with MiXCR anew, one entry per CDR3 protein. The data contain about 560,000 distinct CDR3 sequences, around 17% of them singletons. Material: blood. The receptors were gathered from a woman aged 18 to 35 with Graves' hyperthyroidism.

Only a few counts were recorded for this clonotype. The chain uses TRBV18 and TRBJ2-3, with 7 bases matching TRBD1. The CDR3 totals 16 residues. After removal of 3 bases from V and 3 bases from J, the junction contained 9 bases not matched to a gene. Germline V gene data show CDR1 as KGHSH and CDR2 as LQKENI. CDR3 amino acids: CASSPRDSRGTDTQYF. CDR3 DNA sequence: TGTGCCAGCTCACCCCGGGACAGCCGGGGTACAGATACGCAGTATTTT. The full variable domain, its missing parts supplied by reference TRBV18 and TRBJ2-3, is NAGVMQNPRHLVRRRGQEARLRCSPMKGHSHVYWYRQLPEEGLKFMVYLQKENIIDESGMPKERFSAEFPKEGPSILRIQQVVRGDSAAYFCASSPRDSRGTDTQYFGPGTRLTVL.

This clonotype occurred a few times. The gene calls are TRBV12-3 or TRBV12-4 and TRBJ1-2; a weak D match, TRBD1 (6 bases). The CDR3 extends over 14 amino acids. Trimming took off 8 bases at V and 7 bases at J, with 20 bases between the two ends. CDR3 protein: CASSRGQGWGGYTF. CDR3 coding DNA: TGTGCCAGCTCCCGGGGGCAGGGTTGGGGTGGCTACACCTTC.

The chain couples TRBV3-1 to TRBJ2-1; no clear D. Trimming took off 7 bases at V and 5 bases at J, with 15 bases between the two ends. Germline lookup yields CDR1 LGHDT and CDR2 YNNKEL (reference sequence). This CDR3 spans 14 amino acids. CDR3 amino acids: CASTKDGPHNEQFF. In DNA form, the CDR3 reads TGTGCCAGCACGAAGGATGGTCCCCACAATGAGCAGTTCTTC.

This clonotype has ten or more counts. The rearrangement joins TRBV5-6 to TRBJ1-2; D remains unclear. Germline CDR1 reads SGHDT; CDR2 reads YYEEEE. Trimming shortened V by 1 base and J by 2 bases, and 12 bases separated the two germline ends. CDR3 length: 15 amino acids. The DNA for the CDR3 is TGTGCCAGCAGCTTGTTTCCAGATCACAACTATGGCTACACCTTC. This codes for CASSLFPDHNYGYTF. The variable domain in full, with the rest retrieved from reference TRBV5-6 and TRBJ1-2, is DAGVTQSPTHLIKTRGQQVTLRCSPKSGHDTVSWYQQALGQGPQFIFQYYEEEERQRGNFPDRFSGHQFPNYSSELNVNALLLGDSALYLCASSLFPDHNYGYTFGSGTRLTVV.

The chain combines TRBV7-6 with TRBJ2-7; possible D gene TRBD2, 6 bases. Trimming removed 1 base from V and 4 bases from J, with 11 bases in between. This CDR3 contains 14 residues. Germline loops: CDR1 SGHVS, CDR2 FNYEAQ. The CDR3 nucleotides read TGTGCCAGCAGCTTAGACGGGGGTTTTTACGAGCAGTACTTC. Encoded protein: CASSLDGGFYEQYF.

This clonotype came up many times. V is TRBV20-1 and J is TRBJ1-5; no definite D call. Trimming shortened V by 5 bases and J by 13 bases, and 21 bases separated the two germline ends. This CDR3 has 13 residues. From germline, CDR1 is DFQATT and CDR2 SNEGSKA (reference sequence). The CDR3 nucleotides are TGCAGTGCTCGTTACTCAGTCGGTGGGGAGCAGCATTTT. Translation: CSARYSVGGEQHF.

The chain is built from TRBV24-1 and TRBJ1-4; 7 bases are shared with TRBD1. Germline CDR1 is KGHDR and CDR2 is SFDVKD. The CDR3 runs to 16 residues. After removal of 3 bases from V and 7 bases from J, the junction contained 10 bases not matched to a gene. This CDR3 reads CATSDAGAGGIEKLFF. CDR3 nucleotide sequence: TGTGCCACCAGTGATGCGGGCGCAGGGGGAATTGAAAAACTGTTTTTT.

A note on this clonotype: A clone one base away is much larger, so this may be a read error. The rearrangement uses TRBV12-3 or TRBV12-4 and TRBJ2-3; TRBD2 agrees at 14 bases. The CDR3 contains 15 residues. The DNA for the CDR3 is TGTACCAGCAGTATGACTAGCGGGAGGGGAGATACGCAGTATTTT. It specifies CTSSMTSGRGDTQYF.

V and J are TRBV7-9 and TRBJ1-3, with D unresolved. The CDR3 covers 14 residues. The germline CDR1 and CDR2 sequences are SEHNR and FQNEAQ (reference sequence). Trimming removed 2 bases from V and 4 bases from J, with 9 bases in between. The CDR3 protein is CASSLPLSGNTIYF. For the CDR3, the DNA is TGTGCCAGCAGCTTACCCCTGTCCGGAAACACCATATATTTT.

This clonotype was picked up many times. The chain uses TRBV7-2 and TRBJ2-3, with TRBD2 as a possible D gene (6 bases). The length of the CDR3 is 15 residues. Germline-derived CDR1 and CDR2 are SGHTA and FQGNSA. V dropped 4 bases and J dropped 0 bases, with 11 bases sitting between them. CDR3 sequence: CASSYPGESTDTQYF. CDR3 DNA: TGTGCCAGCAGCTATCCGGGAGAGAGCACAGATACGCAGTATTTT.

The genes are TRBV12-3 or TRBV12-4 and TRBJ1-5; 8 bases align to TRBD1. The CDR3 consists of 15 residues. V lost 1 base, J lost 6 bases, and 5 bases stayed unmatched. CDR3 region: CASSLGQGWFQPQHF. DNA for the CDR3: TGTGCCAGCAGTTTAGGACAGGGGTGGTTTCAGCCCCAGCATTTT.

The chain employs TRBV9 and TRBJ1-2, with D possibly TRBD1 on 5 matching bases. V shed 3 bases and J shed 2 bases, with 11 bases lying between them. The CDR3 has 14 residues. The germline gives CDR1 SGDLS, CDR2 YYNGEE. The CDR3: CASSGGTANYGYTF. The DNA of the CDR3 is TGTGCCAGCAGCGGGGGGACCGCCAACTATGGCTACACCTTC.

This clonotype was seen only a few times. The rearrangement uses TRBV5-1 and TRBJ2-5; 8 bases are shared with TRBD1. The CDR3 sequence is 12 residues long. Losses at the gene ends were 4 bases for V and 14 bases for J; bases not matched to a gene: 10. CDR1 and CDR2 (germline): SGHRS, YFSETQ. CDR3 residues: CASSPRTGTPYF. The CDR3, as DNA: TGCGCCAGCAGCCCGAGGACAGGGACCCCCTACTTC.

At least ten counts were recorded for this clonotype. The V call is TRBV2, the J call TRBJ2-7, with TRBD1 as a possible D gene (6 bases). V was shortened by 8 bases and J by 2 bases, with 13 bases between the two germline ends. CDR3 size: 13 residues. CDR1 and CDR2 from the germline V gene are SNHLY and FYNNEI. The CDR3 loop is CASGRQETYEQYF. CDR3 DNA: TGTGCCAGCGGGCGACAGGAAACCTACGAGCAGTACTTC.

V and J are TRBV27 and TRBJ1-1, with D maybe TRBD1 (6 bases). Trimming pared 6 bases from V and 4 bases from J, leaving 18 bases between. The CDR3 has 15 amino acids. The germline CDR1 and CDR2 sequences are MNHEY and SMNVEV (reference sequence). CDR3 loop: CASRYKRGGGTEAFF. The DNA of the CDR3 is TGTGCCAGCAGATACAAAAGGGGAGGGGGCACTGAAGCTTTCTTT.

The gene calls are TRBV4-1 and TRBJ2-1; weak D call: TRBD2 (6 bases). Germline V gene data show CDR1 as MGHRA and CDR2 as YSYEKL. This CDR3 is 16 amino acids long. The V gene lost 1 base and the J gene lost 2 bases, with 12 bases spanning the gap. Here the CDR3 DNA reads TGCGCCAGCAGCCAAGGTTTGCGCGGGGCCTACAATGAGCAGTTCTTC. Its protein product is CASSQGLRGAYNEQFF.

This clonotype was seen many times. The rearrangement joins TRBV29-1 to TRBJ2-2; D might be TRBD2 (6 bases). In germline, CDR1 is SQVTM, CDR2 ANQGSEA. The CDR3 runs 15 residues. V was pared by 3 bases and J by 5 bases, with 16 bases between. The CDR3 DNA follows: TGCAGCGTTGAGAATGACGGGAGCGGGACCGGGGAGCTGTTTTTT. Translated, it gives CSVENDGSGTGELFF.

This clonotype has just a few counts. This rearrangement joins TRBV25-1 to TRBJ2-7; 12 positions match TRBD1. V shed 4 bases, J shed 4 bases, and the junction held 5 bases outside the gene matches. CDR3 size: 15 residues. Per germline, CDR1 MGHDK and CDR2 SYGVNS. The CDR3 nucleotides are TGTGCCAGCAGTGTCGGGACAGGGGGCGGATACGAGCAGTACTTC. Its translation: CASSVGTGGGYEQYF.

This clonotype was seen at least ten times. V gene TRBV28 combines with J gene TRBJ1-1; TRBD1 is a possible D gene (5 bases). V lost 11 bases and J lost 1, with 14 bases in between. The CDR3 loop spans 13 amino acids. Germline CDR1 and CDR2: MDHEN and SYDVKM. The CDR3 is CAVEGLSNTEAFF. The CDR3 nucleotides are TGTGCCGTCGAGGGACTATCGAACACTGAAGCTTTCTTT.

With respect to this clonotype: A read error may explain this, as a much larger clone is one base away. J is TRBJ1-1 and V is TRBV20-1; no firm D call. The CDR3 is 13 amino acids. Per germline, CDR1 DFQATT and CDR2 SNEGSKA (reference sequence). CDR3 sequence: CSVDAGVRTGAFF. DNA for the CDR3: TGCAGCGTTGATGCGGGAGTACGCACTGGAGCTTTCTTT.

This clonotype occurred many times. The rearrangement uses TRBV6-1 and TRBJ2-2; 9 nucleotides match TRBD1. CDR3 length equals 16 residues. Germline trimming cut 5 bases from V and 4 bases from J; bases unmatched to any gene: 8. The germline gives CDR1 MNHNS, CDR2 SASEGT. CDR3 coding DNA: TGTGCCAGCAGTTACGGGACAGGGATCCTCACCGGGGAGCTGTTTTTT. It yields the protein CASSYGTGILTGELFF.

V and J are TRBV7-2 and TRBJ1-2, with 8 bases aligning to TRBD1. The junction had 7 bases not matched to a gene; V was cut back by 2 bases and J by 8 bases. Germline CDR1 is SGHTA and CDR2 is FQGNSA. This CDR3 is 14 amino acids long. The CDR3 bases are TGTGCCAGCAGCTTAAGTCAGGGGGCGAGAGGCTACACCTTC. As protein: CASSLSQGARGYTF.

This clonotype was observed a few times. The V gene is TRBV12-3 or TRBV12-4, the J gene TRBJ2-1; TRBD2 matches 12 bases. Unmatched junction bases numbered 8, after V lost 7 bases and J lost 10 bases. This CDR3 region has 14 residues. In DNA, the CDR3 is TGTGCCAGCAAGCTAGCGGGGGGGCTCGGGGAGCAGTTCTTC. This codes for CASKLAGGLGEQFF.

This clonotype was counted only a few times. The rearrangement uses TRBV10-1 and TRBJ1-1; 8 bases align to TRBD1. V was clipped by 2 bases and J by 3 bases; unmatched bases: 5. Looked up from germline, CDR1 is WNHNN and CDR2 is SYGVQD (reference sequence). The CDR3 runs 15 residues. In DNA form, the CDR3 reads TGCGCCAGCAGTGAGACGACAGGGGCGGACACTGAAGCTTTCTTT. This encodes CASSETTGADTEAFF.